A single sample is the source of the 3 T cell receptor beta chains below, sequenced in a study of T cells in Graves' hyperthyroidism and ophthalmopathy. TCR beta CDR3 region amplification was performed from RNA transcripts. With the HTBI primer set, the TCR CDR3 went through a first round of RT-PCR. TCRdb ran MiXCR on the multiplex PCR reads and lists one entry per CDR3 protein. The sample consists of over 200,000 distinct CDR3 sequences, about 15% of them appearing once. Sequenced sample: blood. These receptors were obtained from a woman aged 40 to 49 with Graves' hyperthyroidism that later progressed to Graves' ophthalmopathy.

This clonotype was counted many times. This chain joins TRBV28 and TRBJ1-5; D is undetermined. V gave up 7 bases and J gave up 3 bases, with 16 bases separating them. Germline CDR1 MDHEN, CDR2 SYDVKM. This CDR3 has 15 amino acids. The CDR3 spells CASIPFQGSNQPQHF. Here the CDR3 DNA reads TGTGCCAGCATCCCTTTTCAAGGATCCAATCAGCCCCAGCATTTT.

This chain links TRBV25-1 with TRBJ2-3, with D possibly matching TRBD2 (5 bases). V shed 3 bases and J shed 4 bases, with 11 bases lying between them. Germline CDR1 is MGHDK and CDR2 is SYGVNS. CDR3 size: 14 residues. For the CDR3, the DNA is TGTGCCAGCAGTGATCCGGGGAAGGCAGATACGCAGTATTTT. Its protein product is CASSDPGKADTQYF. The full variable domain, rest sourced from reference TRBV25-1 and TRBJ2-3, is EADIYQTPRYLVIGTGKKITLECSQTMGHDKMYWYQQDPGMELHLIHYSYGVNSTEKGDLSSESTVSRIRTEHFPLTLESARPSHTSQYLCASSDPGKADTQYFGPGTRLTVL.

Ten or more counts support this clonotype. V and J are TRBV10-3 and TRBJ2-3; D is unclear. The CDR3 totals 15 residues. Germline loops: CDR1 ENHRY, CDR2 SYGVKD. V was cut by 8 bases and J by 0 bases, with 15 bases left in between. DNA of the CDR3: TGTGCCATCGGTCCACCAACGTATAGCACAGATACGCAGTATTTT. Translated: CAIGPPTYSTDTQYF.